The 5 T cell receptor beta chains below come from one sample, sequenced in a study of Ad26.COV2.S vaccination and SARS-CoV-2 variants. The treatment here: about 20 received Ad26.COV2.S at low or high dose, single or two shots; 5 received placebo; per-sample allocation not given. Samples came from day 63 after the first vaccine or placebo injection. The table came from immunoSEQ multiplex PCR; TCRdb's copy has only in-frame clones and leaves some out. The sample includes about 680,000 clones, roughly 90% of them seen just once. Here the sequenced sample was peripheral blood, taken in a trial of Ad26.COV2.S vaccine versus placebo. The receptors stem from a person between 18 and 65 years old who received the Ad26.COV2.S COVID-19 vaccine or a placebo.

The chain employs TRBV24-1 and TRBJ2-1, with 8 bases that match TRBD2. The CDR3 length is 15 residues. V trimming: 3 bases; J trimming: 8 bases; junction bases outside the gene matches: 8. Germline CDR1 and CDR2: KGHDR and SFDVKD. In nucleotides, the CDR3 is TGTGCCACCAGTGATGGAGCGGGGGCCCGAGATGAGCAGTTCTTC. Translated: CATSDGAGARDEQFF.

The V gene is TRBV2, the J gene TRBJ2-5; the D is unclear. The germline CDR1 and CDR2 sequences are SNHLY and FYNNEI. The CDR3 has 12 amino acids. The germline V and J ends were trimmed by 10 bases and 0 bases, with 9 bases remaining between them. This CDR3 reads CATRPYQETQYF. CDR3 bases: TGTGCCACTAGACCGTACCAAGAGACCCAGTACTTC.

CDR3 in amino acids: CASSFYPAGSNQPQHF. In nucleotides, the CDR3 is TGTGCCAGCAGCTTCTACCCAGCAGGGAGCAATCAGCCCCAGCATTTT. The chain links TRBV5-6 to TRBJ1-5; D might be TRBD1 (5 bases). CDR1 and CDR2 from the germline V gene are SGHDT and YYEEEE. V was pared by 2 bases and J by 1 base, with 13 bases between. The CDR3 length is 16 residues.

The rearrangement links TRBV7-6 to TRBJ1-3, with TRBD1 matching 8 bases. CDR3 length: 18 amino acids. V gave up 0 bases and J gave up 0 bases; unmatched junction bases: 7. CDR1 is SGHVS and CDR2 is FNYEAQ in the germline V gene. This CDR3 reads CASSLANGQGSSGNTIYF. The CDR3 DNA is TGTGCCAGCAGCTTAGCAAACGGACAGGGCTCCTCTGGAAACACCATATATTTT. Looking up the rest from reference TRBV7-6 and TRBJ1-3 gives the full variable domain: GAGVSQSPRYKVTKRGQDVALRCDPISGHVSLYWYRQALGQGPEFLTYFNYEAQQDKSGLPNDRFSAERPEGSISTLTIQRTEQRDSAMYRCASSLANGQGSSGNTIYFGEGSWLTVV.

This rearrangement joins TRBV15 to TRBJ2-5; D call uncertain. Trimming left V 0 bases short and J 7 bases short, with 15 bases between. The CDR3 is made up of 15 amino acids. Germline CDR1 is LNHNV and CDR2 is YYDKDF (reference sequence). CDR3 region: CATSRDGAGSGTQYF. The CDR3 DNA follows: TGTGCCACCAGCAGAGATGGCGCTGGTAGTGGGACCCAGTACTTC.